Listed here are 20 T cell receptor beta chains from one sample, sequenced in a study of regulatory T cells in long-lasting Graves disease. Time point: persistent/refractory GD, antithyroid drugs over 5 years with positive TRAb. RNA extracted from PBMCs served as the sequencing template. CDR3 regions were amplified by Arm-PCR using iRepertoire HTBI primers to build TCR beta libraries. TCRdb itself ran the multiplex PCR reads through MiXCR, one entry per CDR3 protein. The sample lists about 460,000 distinct CDR3 sequences, 20% to 25% occurring once. Sequences were derived from peripheral blood mononuclear cells (PBMCs), sampled when the disease was refractory, from a patient treated with antithyroid drugs. The receptors stem from a female donor with Graves disease.

The chain joins TRBV20-1 to TRBJ2-7, with 7 nucleotides matching TRBD2. Germline V gene lookup returns CDR1 DFQATT and CDR2 SNEGSKA (reference sequence). This CDR3 is built from 18 residues. V lost 0 bases to trimming and J lost 0 bases; unmatched junction nucleotides: 14. The CDR3 DNA reads TGCAGTGCTAGAGATACCCGACGGGAGCGGGAAAGCTCCTACGAGCAGTACTTC. It specifies CSARDTRRERESSYEQYF.

On this clonotype itself: With a much larger clone just one base away, this may be a read error. The V gene is TRBV7-9, the J gene TRBJ1-1, with D possibly matching TRBD1 (5 bases). The CDR3 covers 14 residues. V was shortened by 7 bases and J by 3 bases, with 15 bases between the two germline ends. Germline V CDR1 and CDR2: SEHNR, FQNEAQ (reference sequence). This chain's CDR3 is CASTRDGMDTEAFF. The CDR3 nucleotides are TGTGCCAGCACCAGGGACGGCATGGACACTGAAGCTTTCTTT.

This clonotype was detected many times. CDR3 nucleotide sequence: TGTGCCAGCGTAAAATCAGGGAACACTGAAGCTTTCTTT. It specifies CASVKSGNTEAFF. The chain carries TRBV6-1 and TRBJ1-1; D not certain. V shed 8 bases and J shed 1 base, with 11 bases lying between them. CDR3 length: 13 residues. The germline V gene encodes CDR1 MNHNS and CDR2 SASEGT.

The rearrangement uses TRBV12-3 or TRBV12-4 and TRBJ2-5; D gene uncertain. The CDR3 consists of 15 residues. V lost 2 bases and J 4 bases, leaving 14 bases between the germline ends. The CDR3 spells CASSLYGPRRETQYF. As DNA, the CDR3 is TGTGCCAGCAGTTTATATGGCCCGAGACGAGAGACCCAGTACTTC.

This clonotype was found many times. This chain uses TRBV24-1 with TRBJ1-2, with 10 bases aligning to TRBD1. Germline CDR1 KGHDR, CDR2 SFDVKD. V shed 4 bases and J 7 bases; nucleotides not matched to a gene: 11. This CDR3 is 16 amino acids long. The CDR3: CATSDRFGTGDSGYTF. The CDR3 DNA follows: TGTGCCACCAGTGACCGATTTGGGACAGGGGACAGTGGCTACACCTTC.

This clonotype was detected many times. The V gene is TRBV28, the J gene TRBJ2-7; 8 bases are shared with TRBD2. Trimming removed 8 bases from V and 0 bases from J; junction bases left unmatched: 9. Germline CDR1 reads MDHEN; CDR2 reads SYDVKM. This CDR3 region has 15 residues. The DNA for the CDR3 is TGTGCCAGCCTTCCGAAGCGGGGGATCTCCTACGAGCAGTACTTC. Its translation is CASLPKRGISYEQYF.

This clonotype was counted many times. The chain couples TRBV20-1 to TRBJ2-5, with 12 positions matching TRBD1. CDR1 and CDR2 (germline): DFQATT, SNEGSKA (reference sequence). This CDR3 has 15 amino acids. Losses at the gene ends were 5 bases for V and 3 bases for J; bases not matched to a gene: 7. The CDR3 protein is CSARRGTGGEETQYF. The CDR3 bases are TGCAGTGCTCGAAGGGGGACAGGGGGCGAAGAGACCCAGTACTTC.

The rearrangement links TRBV19 to TRBJ1-5; TRBD1 matches 9 bases. The germline gives CDR1 LNHDA, CDR2 SQIVND (reference sequence). V was clipped by 5 bases and J by 5 bases; unmatched bases: 7. This CDR3 is built from 15 residues. The CDR3 DNA reads TGTGCCAGTAGTCCGGACAGGGGCCTGTATCAGCCCCAGCATTTT. It is translated as CASSPDRGLYQPQHF.

The table lists this clonotype with many counts. V usage is TRBV2 and J usage is TRBJ2-7; tentatively, D is TRBD2 (7 bases). The germline V and J ends were trimmed by 1 base and 7 bases, with 14 bases remaining between them. The germline V gene encodes CDR1 SNHLY and CDR2 FYNNEI. This CDR3 contains 14 residues. CDR3 in amino acids: CASSEEYGGREQYF. CDR3 DNA sequence: TGTGCCAGCAGTGAAGAATACGGGGGGCGAGAGCAGTACTTC. Looking up the rest from reference TRBV2 and TRBJ2-7 gives the full variable domain: EPEVTQTPSHQVTQMGQEVILRCVPISNHLYFYWYRQILGQKVEFLVSFYNNEISEKSEIFDDQFSVERPDGSNFTLKIRSTKLEDSAMYFCASSEEYGGREQYFGPGTRLTVT.

This clonotype showed up just a few times. The V gene is TRBV7-2, the J gene TRBJ1-1; 7 nucleotides align to TRBD1. Germline CDR1 reads SGHTA; CDR2 reads FQGNSA. The trim removed 7 bases at V and 4 bases at J, leaving 9 bases unmatched. The CDR3 is 14 amino acids. CDR3 in amino acids: CASTTTGKGTEAFF. CDR3 bases: TGTGCCAGCACCACGACAGGGAAGGGCACTGAAGCTTTCTTT. The variable domain in full, completed from reference TRBV7-2 and TRBJ1-1, reads GAGVSQSPSNKVTEKGKDVELRCDPISGHTALYWYRQSLGQGLEFLIYFQGNSAPDKSGLPSDRFSAERTGGSVSTLTIQRTQQEDSAVYLCASTTTGKGTEAFFGQGTRLTVV.

This clonotype appeared many times. The J gene is TRBJ2-7, the V gene TRBV27, with D uncertain. Germline CDR1 is MNHEY and CDR2 is SMNVEV (reference sequence). The CDR3 loop spans 15 amino acids. Trimming cost V 3 bases and J 1 base, with 13 bases left between them. The chain's CDR3 is CASSFSGTVSYEQYF. DNA for the CDR3: TGTGCCAGCAGTTTTAGTGGTACCGTTTCCTACGAGCAGTACTTC.

The table lists this clonotype with a few counts. J is TRBJ2-7 and V is TRBV7-9; D remains ambiguous. Germline V gene sequence: CDR1 SEHNR, CDR2 FQNEAQ (reference sequence). CDR3 size: 12 residues. Between the trimmed V and J ends, which lost 5 bases and 2 bases, there was a span of 7 bases. DNA of the CDR3: TGTGCCAGCAGCGGCTTCGCCTACGAGCAGTACTTC. Translating it yields CASSGFAYEQYF. Combining the CDR3 with reference TRBV7-9 and TRBJ2-7 gives the whole variable domain DTGVSQNPRHKITKRGQNVTFRCDPISEHNRLYWYRQTLGQGPEFLTYFQNEAQLEKSRLLSDRFSAERPKGSFSTLEIQRTEQGDSAMYLCASSGFAYEQYFGPGTRLTVT.

The J gene is TRBJ2-2, the V gene TRBV20-1; TRBD2 agrees at 14 bases. Losses at the gene ends were 5 bases for V and 6 bases for J; bases not matched to a gene: 11. This CDR3 is 17 amino acids long. Germline V gene sequence: CDR1 DFQATT, CDR2 SNEGSKA (reference sequence). The CDR3 nucleotides read TGCAGTGCTGTGACTAGCGGGAGGGCCAATGTGGCCGGGGAGCTGTTTTTT. This codes for CSAVTSGRANVAGELFF.

This clonotype was picked up many times. V usage is TRBV6-2 or TRBV6-3 and J usage is TRBJ2-7; a possible D gene is TRBD2 (6 bases). This CDR3 is 15 amino acids long. Germline CDR1 is MNHEY and CDR2 is SVGEGT. V lost 7 bases, J lost 6 bases, and 22 bases lay in between. This chain's CDR3 is CASTLEGGGYGEQYF. The CDR3, as DNA: TGTGCCAGCACCTTGGAAGGAGGAGGGTATGGCGAGCAGTACTTC.

This clonotype was seen many times. The chain links TRBV20-1 to TRBJ1-5, with 9 bases aligning to TRBD1. V gave up 6 bases and J gave up 6 bases; unmatched junction bases: 6. The length of the CDR3 is 13 residues. Germline V gives CDR1 DFQATT, CDR2 SNEGSKA (reference sequence). DNA of the CDR3: TGCAGTGCAAGGGGGACAGGGCTTCAGCCCCAGCATTTT. Its protein is CSARGTGLQPQHF.

This clonotype was recorded many times. J is TRBJ1-5 and V is TRBV2, with D perhaps TRBD1 (6 bases). Trimming cost V 3 bases and J 7 bases, with 16 bases left between them. In germline, CDR1 is SNHLY, CDR2 FYNNEI. The CDR3 is 15 amino acids. CDR3 sequence (DNA): TGTGCCAGCAGTGAGTCCACAGGGTACGGACAGCCCCAGCATTTT. Its protein product is CASSESTGYGQPQHF.

The chain uses TRBV6-5 and TRBJ2-7; 7 positions agree with TRBD1. Germline V lookup: CDR1 MNHEY, CDR2 SVGAGI. J gave up 3 bases and V 0 bases, and 5 bases lay outside the gene matches. The CDR3 has 15 amino acids. Here the CDR3 reads CASSYSGGFHYEQYF. Written as DNA, the CDR3 is TGTGCCAGCAGTTACTCAGGGGGCTTCCACTACGAGCAGTACTTC.

This clonotype was found a few times. This chain links TRBV7-3 with TRBJ2-3; D possibly uses TRBD1 or TRBD2 (6 bases each). Germline V gives CDR1 SGHTA, CDR2 FQGTGA. V lost 0 bases and J lost 2, with 9 bases in between. The CDR3 extends over 15 amino acids. CDR3 sequence reads: CASSLTGGHTDTQYF. The CDR3 coding sequence is TGTGCCAGCAGCTTAACGGGGGGCCACACAGATACGCAGTATTTT.

Many counts were recorded for this clonotype. This chain's CDR3 is CASSESRGLNQPQHF. CDR3 nucleotide sequence: TGTGCCAGCAGTGAGAGCAGGGGTCTAAATCAGCCCCAGCATTTT. This chain links TRBV2 with TRBJ1-5, with a tentative D call TRBD1 (6 bases). The V end lost 3 bases, the J end lost 4 bases, and 13 bases lay between the germline ends. The CDR3 runs 15 residues. Germline V gene sequence: CDR1 SNHLY, CDR2 FYNNEI.

This clonotype has a count of ten or more. This rearrangement joins TRBV14 to TRBJ2-5, with 7 bases aligning to TRBD1. V shed 4 bases and J 1 base; nucleotides not matched to a gene: 6. In germline, CDR1 is SGHDN, CDR2 FVKESK. This CDR3 has 15 residues. This chain's CDR3 is CASSRLTGPQETQYF. DNA of the CDR3: TGTGCCAGCAGCCGACTGACAGGGCCCCAAGAGACCCAGTACTTC. The variable domain in full, with the rest retrieved from reference TRBV14 and TRBJ2-5, is EAGVTQFPSHSVIEKGQTVTLRCDPISGHDNLYWYRRVMGKEIKFLLHFVKESKQDESGMPNNRFLAERTGGTYSTLKVQPAELEDSGVYFCASSRLTGPQETQYFGPGTRLLVL.